Listed below are T cell receptor beta chains from one sample, sequenced in a study of T-cell reconstitution after alpha-beta-depleted transplantation in children. TCRdb used MiXCR to reprocess the PCR reads, holding one entry per CDR3 protein. In the table there are about 830,000 distinct CDR3 sequences, about 16% of which are singletons. This sample comprised PBMCs, mostly from graft donor cells, obtained 360 days after TCRalphabeta/CD19-depleted stem cell transplant. These receptors were obtained from a male patient under 18 who had a stem cell transplant for acute lymphoblastic leukemia, so the T cells may come from the graft donor. Each CDR3 is given with its conserved first and last residue. D genes are given only for firm matches. Clone size, where shown, is once, few, many, or a class for clones that have expanded.

TRBD1	TRBV2	few	TRBJ2-5	CASSGDRGGQETQYF	TGTGCCAGCAGCGGAGACAGGGGCGGGCAAGAGACCCAGTACTTC
NA	TRBV2	few	TRBJ1-6	CASRGYSTSPLHF	TGTGCCAGCAGGGGGTACAGCACCTCACCCCTCCACTTT
NA	TRBV25-1	NA	TRBJ2-4	CASSDLAFKNIQYF	TGTGCCAGCAGTGATCTGGCGTTCAAAAACATTCAGTACTTC
NA	TRBV5-1	few	TRBJ2-3	CASSLETPTDTQYF	TGCGCCAGCAGCTTGGAGACACCCACAGATACGCAGTATTTT
TRBD2	TRBV6-2/TRBV6-3	NA	TRBJ2-7	CASSYFWTSGRSRHEQYF	TGTGCCAGCAGTTACTTTTGGACTAGCGGGAGATCGCGGCACGAGCAGTACTTC
NA	TRBV10-3	few	TRBJ2-1	CAISREGDEQFF	TGTGCCATCAGTAGAGAGGGCGATGAGCAGTTCTTC
TRBD2	TRBV5-1	few	TRBJ2-7	CASSLHGTSSYEQYF	TGCGCCAGCAGCTTGCACGGGACTAGTAGCTACGAGCAGTACTTC
NA	TRBV4-1	few	TRBJ2-7	CASSQGHSANAYEQYF	TGCGCCAGCAGCCAAGGACACTCCGCCAACGCCTACGAGCAGTACTTC
NA	TRBV30	many	TRBJ1-5	CAWSVEGNQPQHF	TGTGCCTGGAGTGTGGAGGGAAATCAGCCCCAGCATTTT
NA	TRBV5-1	many	TRBJ2-1	CASSQFSQSSNEQFF	TGCGCCAGCAGCCAGTTCAGTCAGTCTAGCAATGAGCAGTTCTTC
TRBD2	TRBV5-1	many	TRBJ2-1	CASSRLAGGSYNEQFF	TGCGCCAGCAGCCGACTAGCGGGAGGATCCTACAATGAGCAGTTCTTC
NA	TRBV5-1	few	TRBJ2-7	CASSTDRIRGYEQYF	TGCGCCAGCAGCACGGACCGTATCCGAGGCTACGAGCAGTACTTC
NA	TRBV10-3	many	TRBJ2-7	CASGTPSYEQYF	TGTGCATCCGGGACGCCTTCCTACGAGCAGTACTTC
NA	TRBV12-3/TRBV12-4	NA	TRBJ1-2	CASSFRGTGTPNYGYTF	TGTGCCAGCAGTTTTAGAGGTACGGGGACACCTAACTATGGCTACACCTTC
NA	TRBV3-1	many	TRBJ2-3	CASSQDRGDPRDTQYF	TGTGCCAGCAGCCAAGATCGTGGGGACCCGCGGGATACGCAGTATTTT
NA	TRBV6-4	NA	TRBJ2-2	CASRLGNTGTANTGELFF	TGTGCCAGCCGATTGGGAAATACCGGGACTGCGAACACCGGGGAGCTGTTTTTT
NA	TRBV6-1	few	TRBJ1-1	CASSAGTLMNTEAFF	TGTGCCAGCAGTGCCGGTACACTCATGAACACTGAAGCTTTCTTT
TRBD1	TRBV6-4	NA	TRBJ1-1	CASRHQGASGAFF	TGTGCCAGCAGACATCAGGGGGCAAGTGGAGCTTTCTTT
TRBD1	TRBV7-9	many	TRBJ1-1	CASSENQGVNTEAFF	TGTGCCAGCAGCGAGAACCAGGGGGTGAACACTGAAGCTTTCTTT
TRBD2	TRBV6-5	NA	TRBJ2-1	CASSYGLVRKGVYNEQFF	TGTGCCAGCAGTTACGGACTAGTTCGAAAGGGCGTCTACAATGAGCAGTTCTTC
TRBD2	TRBV7-2	many	TRBJ2-1	CASSIPRGLAGGNEQFF	TGTGCCAGCAGCATACCCCGTGGACTAGCGGGGGGGAATGAGCAGTTCTTC
NA	TRBV5-8	few	TRBJ1-5	CASSPGTLPRGNQPQHF	TGTGCCAGCAGCCCGGGGACCCTGCCCAGAGGCAATCAGCCCCAGCATTTT
NA	TRBV4-1	few	TRBJ2-7	CASSHRREQPYEQYF	TGCGCCAGCAGCCACCGACGTGAACAGCCGTACGAGCAGTACTTC
NA	TRBV7-9	once	TRBJ1-1	CASSSYLRAFNAEAFF	TGTGCCAGCAGCTCATATCTTAGAGCCTTTAACGCTGAAGCTTTCTTT
TRBD2	TRBV4-1	NA	TRBJ2-7	CASSQDRGLAGGRYEQYF	TGCGCCAGCAGCCAAGACCGGGGACTAGCGGGAGGTCGGTACGAGCAGTACTTC
NA	TRBV11-2	few	TRBJ2-5	CASSHEHGSPRATQYF	TGTGCCAGCAGTCACGAACACGGGAGCCCCAGAGCGACCCAGTACTTC
TRBD2	TRBV6-2/TRBV6-3	few	TRBJ2-7	CASSFLAGGEQYF	TGTGCCAGCAGTTTCCTAGCGGGAGGCGAGCAGTACTTC
NA	TRBV12-3/TRBV12-4	NA	TRBJ1-5	CASSLLGKGEPQHF	TGTGCCAGCAGTCTCCTGGGAAAGGGGGAGCCCCAGCATTTT